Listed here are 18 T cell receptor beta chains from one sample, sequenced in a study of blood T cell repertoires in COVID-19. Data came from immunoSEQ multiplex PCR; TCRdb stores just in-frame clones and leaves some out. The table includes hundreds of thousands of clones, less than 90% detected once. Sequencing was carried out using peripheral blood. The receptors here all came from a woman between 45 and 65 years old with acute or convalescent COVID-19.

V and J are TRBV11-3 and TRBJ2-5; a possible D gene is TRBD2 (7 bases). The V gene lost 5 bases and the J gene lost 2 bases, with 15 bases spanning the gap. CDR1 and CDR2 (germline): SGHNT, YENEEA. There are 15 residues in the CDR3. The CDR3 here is CASSQGTGGQETQYF. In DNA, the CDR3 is TGTGCCAGCAGCCAGGGGACGGGGGGACAAGAGACCCAGTACTTC.

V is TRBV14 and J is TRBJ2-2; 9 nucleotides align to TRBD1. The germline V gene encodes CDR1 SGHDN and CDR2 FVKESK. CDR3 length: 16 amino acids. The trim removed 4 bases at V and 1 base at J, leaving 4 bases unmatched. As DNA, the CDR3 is TGTGCCAGCAGCCGAAAGACAGGGGGGAACACCGGGGAGCTGTTTTTT. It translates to CASSRKTGGNTGELFF.

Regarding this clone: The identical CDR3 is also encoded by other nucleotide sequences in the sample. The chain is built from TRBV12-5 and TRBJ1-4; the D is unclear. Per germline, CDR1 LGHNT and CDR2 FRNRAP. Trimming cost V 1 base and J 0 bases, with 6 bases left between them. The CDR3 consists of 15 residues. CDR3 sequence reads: CASGLGDATNEKLFF. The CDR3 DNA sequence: TGTGCTAGTGGTTTGGGAGATGCAACTAATGAAAAACTGTTTTTT.

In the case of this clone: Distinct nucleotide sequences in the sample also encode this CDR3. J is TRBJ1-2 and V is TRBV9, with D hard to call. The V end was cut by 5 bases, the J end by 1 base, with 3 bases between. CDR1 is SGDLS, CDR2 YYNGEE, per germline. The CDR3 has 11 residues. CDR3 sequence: CASSLNYGYTF. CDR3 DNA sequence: TGTGCCAGCAGTCTTAACTATGGCTACACCTTC.

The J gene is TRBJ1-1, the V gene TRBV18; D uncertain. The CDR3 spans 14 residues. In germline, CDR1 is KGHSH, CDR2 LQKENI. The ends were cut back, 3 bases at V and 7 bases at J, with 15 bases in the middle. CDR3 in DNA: TGTGCCAGCTCACCCCAGGACTCGGATATTGAAGCTTTCTTT. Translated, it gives CASSPQDSDIEAFF.

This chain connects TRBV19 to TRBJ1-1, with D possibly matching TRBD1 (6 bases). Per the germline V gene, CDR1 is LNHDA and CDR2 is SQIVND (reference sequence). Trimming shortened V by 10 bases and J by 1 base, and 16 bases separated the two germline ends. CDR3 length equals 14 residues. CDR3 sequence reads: CATGGGRGNTEAFF. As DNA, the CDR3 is TGTGCCACCGGCGGGGGGCGCGGGAACACTGAAGCTTTCTTT.

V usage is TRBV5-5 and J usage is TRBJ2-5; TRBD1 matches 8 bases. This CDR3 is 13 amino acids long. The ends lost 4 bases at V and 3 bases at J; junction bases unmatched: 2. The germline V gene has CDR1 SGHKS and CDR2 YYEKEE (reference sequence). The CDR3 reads CASSVTGEETQYF. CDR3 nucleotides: TGTGCCAGCAGCGTGACAGGGGAAGAGACCCAGTACTTC. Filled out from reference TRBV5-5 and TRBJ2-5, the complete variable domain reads DAGVTQSPTHLIKTRGQQVTLRCSPISGHKSVSWYQQVLGQGPQFIFQYYEKEERGRGNFPDRFSARQFPNYSSELNVNALLLGDSALYLCASSVTGEETQYFGPGTRLLVL.

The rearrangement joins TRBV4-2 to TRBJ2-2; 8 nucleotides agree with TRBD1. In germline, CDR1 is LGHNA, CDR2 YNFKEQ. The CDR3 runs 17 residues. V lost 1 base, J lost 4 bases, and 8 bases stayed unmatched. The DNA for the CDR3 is TGTGCCAGCAGCCAAGGTAGCACAGGGGGGCTCACCGGGGAGCTGTTTTTT. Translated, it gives CASSQGSTGGLTGELFF.

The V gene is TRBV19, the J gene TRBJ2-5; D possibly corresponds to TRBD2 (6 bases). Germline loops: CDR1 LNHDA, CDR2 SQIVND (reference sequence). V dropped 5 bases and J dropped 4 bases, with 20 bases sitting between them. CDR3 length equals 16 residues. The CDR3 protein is CASSVPGLPRGETQYF. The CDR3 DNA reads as TGTGCCAGTAGTGTTCCGGGACTCCCACGGGGAGAGACCCAGTACTTC.

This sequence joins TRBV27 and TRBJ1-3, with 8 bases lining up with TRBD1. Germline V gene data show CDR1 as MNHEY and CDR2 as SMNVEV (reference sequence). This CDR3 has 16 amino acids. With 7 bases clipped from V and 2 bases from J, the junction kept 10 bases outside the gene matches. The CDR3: CASTPGQGLAGNTIYF. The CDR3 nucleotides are TGTGCCAGCACTCCCGGACAGGGCTTAGCTGGAAACACCATATATTTT.

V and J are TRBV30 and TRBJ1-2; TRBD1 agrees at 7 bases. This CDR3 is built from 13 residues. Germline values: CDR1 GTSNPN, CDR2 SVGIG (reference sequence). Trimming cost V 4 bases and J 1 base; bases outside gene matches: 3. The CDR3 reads CAWTGQRNYGYTF. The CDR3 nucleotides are TGTGCCTGGACGGGACAGCGTAACTATGGCTACACCTTC.

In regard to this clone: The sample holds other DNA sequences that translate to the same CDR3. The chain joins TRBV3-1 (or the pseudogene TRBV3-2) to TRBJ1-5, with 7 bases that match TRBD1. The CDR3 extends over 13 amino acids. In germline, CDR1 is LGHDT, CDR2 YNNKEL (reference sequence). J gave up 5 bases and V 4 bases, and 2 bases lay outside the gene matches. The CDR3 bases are TGTGCCAGCAGCCCTGACAGGGATCAGCCCCAGCATTTT. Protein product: CASSPDRDQPQHF.

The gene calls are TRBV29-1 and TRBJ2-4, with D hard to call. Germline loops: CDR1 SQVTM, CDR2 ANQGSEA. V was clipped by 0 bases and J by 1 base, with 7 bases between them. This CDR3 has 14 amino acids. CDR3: CSVEEGNAKNIQYF. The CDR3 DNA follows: TGCAGCGTTGAAGAGGGCAATGCCAAAAACATTCAGTACTTC.

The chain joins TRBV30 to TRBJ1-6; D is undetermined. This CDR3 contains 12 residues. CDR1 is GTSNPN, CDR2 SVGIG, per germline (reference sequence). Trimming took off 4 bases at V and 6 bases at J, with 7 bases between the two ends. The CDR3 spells CAWTRFNSPLHF. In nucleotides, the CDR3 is TGTGCCTGGACGCGTTTTAATTCACCCCTCCACTTT.

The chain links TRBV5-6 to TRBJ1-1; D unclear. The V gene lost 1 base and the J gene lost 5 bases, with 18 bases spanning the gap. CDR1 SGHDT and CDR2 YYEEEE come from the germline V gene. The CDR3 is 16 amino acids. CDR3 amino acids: CASSLQRRTSNTEAFF. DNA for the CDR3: TGTGCCAGCAGCTTGCAGAGAAGGACTTCCAATACTGAAGCTTTCTTT.

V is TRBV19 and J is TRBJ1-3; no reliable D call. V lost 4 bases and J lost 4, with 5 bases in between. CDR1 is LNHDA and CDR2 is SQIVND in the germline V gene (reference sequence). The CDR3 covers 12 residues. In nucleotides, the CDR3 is TGTGCCAGTAGTACAGCGGGAAACACCATATATTTT. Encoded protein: CASSTAGNTIYF.

In DNA form, the CDR3 reads TGTGCCAGCTCACCCCCCCCGGACACTGAAGCTTTCTTT. Translation gives CASSPPPDTEAFF. The gene calls are TRBV18 and TRBJ1-1; no firm D call. V shed 3 bases and J shed 3 bases, with 8 bases lying between them. Per the germline V gene, CDR1 is KGHSH and CDR2 is LQKENI. The length of the CDR3 is 13 residues. Using reference TRBV18 and TRBJ1-1 for the parts outside the CDR3, the full variable domain is NAGVMQNPRHLVRRRGQEARLRCSPMKGHSHVYWYRQLPEEGLKFMVYLQKENIIDESGMPKERFSAEFPKEGPSILRIQQVVRGDSAAYFCASSPPPDTEAFFGQGTRLTVV.

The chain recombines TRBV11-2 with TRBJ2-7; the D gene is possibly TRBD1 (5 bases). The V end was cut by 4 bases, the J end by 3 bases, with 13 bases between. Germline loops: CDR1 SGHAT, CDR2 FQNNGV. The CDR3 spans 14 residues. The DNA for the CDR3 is TGTGCCAGCAGCTCCCAGGGTACCCACTACGAGCAGTACTTC. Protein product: CASSSQGTHYEQYF.